These T cell receptor beta chains were read from a single sample in a study of tumor-infiltrating lymphocytes in primary liver carcinoma. TCRdb re-derived calls from the multiplex PCR reads in MiXCR, one entry per CDR3 protein. The data show 320,000 or so distinct CDR3 sequences, with 65% seen just once and roughly 10% held by the top ten. Material: peripheral blood. The receptor set was obtained from a man in his forties with primary liver carcinoma and hepatitis B virus infection. Both conserved end residues are part of each CDR3. The order of the fields is V gene, D gene, clone size, J gene, CDR3 protein, CDR3 DNA. A D gene is named only where the DNA matches it firmly. For some rows the clone size is stated as once, few or many, or as a class when expanded; others skip it.

>TRBV5-5|TRBD1|many|TRBJ2-5
CASSPMGRGPETQYF
TGTGCCAGCAGCCCCATGGGTAGGGGGCCAGAGACCCAGTACTTC
>TRBV28|TRBD2|few|TRBJ2-7
CASSKLGTSGSYEQYF
TGTGCCAGCAGTAAACTCGGGACTAGCGGGAGTTACGAGCAGTACTTC
>TRBV6-5|.|many|TRBJ1-1
CASSPRTLGNTEAFF
TGTGCCAGCAGCCCGAGGACCTTAGGAAACACTGAAGCTTTCTTT
>TRBV6-2/TRBV6-3|.|many|TRBJ2-7
CASSYADRSYEQYF
TGTGCCAGCAGTTACGCGGACAGATCCTACGAGCAGTACTTC
>TRBV11-2|.|.|TRBJ2-7
CASSERANYEQYF
TGTGCCAGCAGCGAGCGGGCTAACTACGAGCAGTACTTT
>TRBV5-6|.|.|TRBJ2-2
CASSSGLREELFF
TGTGCCAGCAGCTCGGGACTCCGAGAGGAGCTGTTTTTT
>TRBV11-2|.|many|TRBJ2-7
CASRFTGSYEQYF
TGTGCCAGCAGATTTACAGGGTCCTACGAGCAGTACTTC
>TRBV12-3/TRBV12-4|TRBD2|.|TRBJ2-1
CASRLLAGLAEQFF
TGTGCCAGCAGGCTACTAGCGGGATTGGCTGAGCAGTTCTTC
>TRBV4-3|TRBD1|.|TRBJ2-7
CASSQDMGTEDAEYF
TGCGCCAGCAGCCAAGATATGGGGACAGAAGACGCGGAGTACTTC
>TRBV11-2|.|.|TRBJ1-1
CVSSLVTAPNTEAFF
TGTGTCAGCAGCTTAGTGACCGCTCCGAACACTGAAGCTTTCTTT
>TRBV18|TRBD2|.|TRBJ2-4
CASSPSGSTKNIQYF
TGTGCCAGCTCACCGAGCGGGAGTACCAAAAACATTCAGTACTTC
>TRBV29-1|.|.|TRBJ2-4
CSVEDLGRALYF
TGCAGCGTTGAAGATTTAGGCCGGGCTCTGTACTTC
>TRBV25-1|.|.|TRBJ1-1
CASSVKPNTDAFF
TGTGCCAGCAGTGTTAAACCGAACACTGACGCTTTCTTT
>TRBV28|.|.|TRBJ1-1
CASSLSTSEAFF
TGTGCCAGCAGTTTATCGACGTCCGAAGCTTTCTTT
>TRBV6-5|.|.|TRBJ2-1
CASSYRQVKDEQFF
TGTGCCAGCAGTTACAGGCAGGTGAAGGATGAGCAGTTCTTC
>TRBV7-3|.|.|TRBJ2-2
CASSLMALNTGELFF
TGTGCCAGCAGCTTAATGGCGTTGAACACCGGGGAGCTGTTTTTT
>TRBV11-2|TRBD2|few|TRBJ2-1
CASSRLAGGLEQFF
TGTGCCAGCAGCCGACTAGCGGGAGGCCTAGAACAGTTCTTC
>TRBV14|.|many|TRBJ2-3
CASSQPQGRPDTQYF
TGTGCCAGCAGCCAACCCCAGGGGAGGCCAGATACGCAGTATTTT
>TRBV6-1|TRBD1|many|TRBJ1-2
CASSELGRGDYGYTF
TGTGCCAGCAGTGAATTGGGCAGGGGGGACTATGGCTACACCTTC
>TRBV11-1|.|.|TRBJ1-1
CTSSSRAGGTEAFF
TGCACCAGCAGCTCAAGAGCTGGGGGTACTGAAGCTTTCTTT
>TRBV11-3|.|once|TRBJ1-1
CASSPGTGGEAIF
TGTGCCAGCAGCCCCGGCACGGGGGGAGAAGCTATCTTT
>TRBV7-8|.|.|TRBJ1-5
CANSPKEAIYSNQPQHF
TGTGCCAACAGCCCTAAAGAAGCTATCTATAGCAATCAGCCCCAGCATTTT
>TRBV11-1|TRBD2|.|TRBJ2-5
CASSLAVAGAETQYF
TGTGCCAGCAGCTTAGCAGTGGCGGGAGCGGAGACCCAGTACTTC
>TRBV12-3/TRBV12-4|.|.|TRBJ1-5
CASTDEQGSQHF
TGTGCCAGCACGGACGAGCAGGGGTCCCAGCATTTT
>TRBV4-3|.|many|TRBJ2-5
CASSQDHGPQETQYF
TGCGCCAGCAGCCAAGACCACGGTCCCCAAGAGACCCAGTACTTC
>TRBV6-1|TRBD2|few|TRBJ2-6
CASSEGGGRANVLTF
TGTGCCAGCAGTGAAGGCGGGGGGAGGGCCAACGTCCTGACTTTC
>TRBV18|.|.|TRBJ2-5
CASSPGERETQYF
TGTGCCAGCTCACCTGGGGAACGGGAGACCCAGTACTTC
>TRBV11-3|.|many|TRBJ2-1
CASSLAGVLNEQFF
TGTGCCAGCAGCTTAGCGGGAGTGTTAAATGAGCAGTTCTTC
>TRBV29-1|.|many|TRBJ2-2
CSVTTGGELFF
TGCAGCGTGACTACGGGCGGGGAGCTGTTTTTT
>TRBV6-1|.|.|TRBJ1-4
CASSYWGLSTNEKLLF
TGTGCCAGCAGTTATTGGGGACTCTCAACTAATGAAAAACTGCTTTTT
>TRBV29-1|TRBD1|once|TRBJ2-7
CCVQVTGGGGEQYF
TGCTGCGTACAAGTTACAGGGGGCGGGGGCGAGCAGTACTTC
>TRBV12-3/TRBV12-4|.|few|TRBJ2-5
CASSLWGTKTQYF
TGTGCCAGCAGTTTATGGGGGACGAAGACCCAGTACTTC
>TRBV5-1|TRBD2|.|TRBJ2-1
CASSFGGGLAYNEQFF
TGCGCCAGCAGCTTTGGGGGCGGACTAGCGTATAATGAGCAGTTCTTC
>TRBV5-1|TRBD1|few|TRBJ2-3
CASSLGQGEDTQYF
TGCGCCAGCAGCTTGGGACAGGGGGAAGATACGCAGTATTTT
>TRBV5-6|.|.|TRBJ1-2
CASNREAGLNYGYSF
TGTGCCAGCAACCGAGAGGCGGGGCTGAACTATGGCTACAGCTTC
>TRBV5-1|TRBD1|many|TRBJ2-1
CASSLSTGTGVGNEQFF
TGCGCCAGCAGCTTAAGTACCGGGACAGGGGTGGGGAATGAGCAGTTCTTC
>TRBV6-1|TRBD2|many|TRBJ2-3
CASSAASGKGPDTQYF
TGTGCCAGCAGTGCGGCTAGCGGGAAGGGGCCAGATACGCAGTATTTT
>TRBV11-2|.|.|TRBJ2-1
CASNPRTTLNEQFF
TGTGCCAGCAACCCCAGGACTACTCTCAATGAGCAGTTCTTC
>TRBV12-3/TRBV12-4|TRBD2|.|TRBJ2-5
CASSFASGGVETQYF
TGTGCCAGCAGTTTTGCTAGCGGAGGGGTGGAGACCCAGTACTTC
>TRBV5-1|.|.|TRBJ1-5
CASSLDGVGNQPQHF
TGCGCCAGCAGCCTCGACGGTGTGGGCAATCAGCCCCAGCATTTT
>TRBV4-1|TRBD1|.|TRBJ2-7
CASSRMAGGSYEQYF
TGCGCCAGCAGCCGAATGGCAGGGGGCTCCTACGAGCAGTACTTC
>TRBV12-3/TRBV12-4|.|many|TRBJ2-1
CASWVRDLPSYNEQFF
TGTGCCAGCTGGGTCAGGGACCTCCCCTCCTACAATGAGCAGTTCTTC
>TRBV29-1|TRBD1|.|TRBJ2-1
CSTDRGQSSYNEQFW
TGCAGCACGGACAGGGGACAAAGCTCCTACAATGAGCAGTTCTGG
>TRBV29-1|TRBD2|.|TRBJ2-3
CSVGGTSGRGDTQYF
TGCAGCGTTGGCGGTACTAGCGGGAGAGGGGATACGCAGTATTTT